These T cell receptor beta chains were read from a single sample in a study of cytomegalovirus exposure and HLA in healthy donors. The data were produced by immunoSEQ multiplex PCR, yet TCRdb's version contains in-frame clones alone and is incomplete. The table shows 240,000 or so clones, with about 80% occurring only once. Sequencing was performed on PBMCs. These receptor sequences come from a woman aged 55-69 years in good health and CMV-seropositive. The CDR3 runs from the conserved cysteine through the conserved F or W. D genes are given only for firm matches. Where a row states a size, it is once, few, many or the class of an expanded clone; other rows omit it.

d_call	clone_size	v_call	j_call	cdr3_aa	cdr3_nt
NA	NA	TRBV19	TRBJ2-7	CASQSVQSSYEQYF	TGTGCCAGCCAATCAGTGCAGTCATCTTACGAGCAGTACTTC
NA	NA	TRBV27	TRBJ2-2	CASSPRRSGIYTGELFF	TGTGCCAGCAGTCCGCGGAGGTCCGGGATATACACCGGGGAGCTGTTTTTT
NA	NA	TRBV5-1	TRBJ2-7	CASSPWVSGVYEQYF	TGCGCCAGCAGCCCCTGGGTTAGCGGAGTCTACGAGCAGTACTTC
NA	NA	TRBV29-1	TRBJ2-3	CSGGSTDTQYF	TGCAGCGGCGGGTCCACAGATACGCAGTATTTT
TRBD1	NA	TRBV4-2	TRBJ2-7	CASSQDPGQTYEQYF	TGTGCCAGCAGCCAAGATCCGGGACAGACCTACGAGCAGTACTTC
NA	NA	TRBV11-3	TRBJ1-3	CASSPRGLGNTIYF	TGTGCCAGCAGCCCACGCGGGCTAGGAAACACCATATATTTT
TRBD1	NA	TRBV5-1	TRBJ2-1	CASSFLPGQGDNEQFF	TGCGCCAGCAGCTTTTTACCGGGACAGGGGGACAATGAGCAGTTCTTC
TRBD2	NA	TRBV14	TRBJ2-7	CASSQTFRRTSGDIDYEQYF	TGTGCCAGCAGCCAAACATTCAGAAGGACTAGCGGAGATATAGACTACGAGCAGTACTTC
NA	once	TRBV4-2	TRBJ1-5	CASSQEGGGQPQHF	TGTGCCAGCAGCCAAGAAGGGGGGGGTCAGCCCCAGCATTTT
NA	NA	TRBV5-1	TRBJ1-4	CASSLTVSNEKLFF	TGCGCCAGCAGCTTGACGGTATCTAATGAAAAACTGTTTTTT
NA	NA	TRBV5-6	TRBJ1-1	CASSARGTVNTEAFF	TGTGCCAGCAGCGCTCGGGGGACGGTGAACACTGAAGCTTTCTTT
TRBD2	NA	TRBV19	TRBJ2-5	CASSIALAGGPEFSRTQYF	TGTGCCAGTAGTATCGCCCTAGCGGGAGGGCCCGAATTTTCCAGGACCCAGTACTTC
NA	few	TRBV5-4	TRBJ2-6	CASSSSFSGANVLTF	TGTGCCAGCAGCTCTTCGTTCTCTGGGGCCAACGTCCTGACTTTC
NA	NA	TRBV2	TRBJ2-1	CASSDRGSYNEQFF	TGTGCCAGCAGTGACAGGGGTTCCTACAATGAGCAGTTCTTC
TRBD2	NA	TRBV4-1	TRBJ2-7	CASSLGLVGDEQYF	TGCGCCAGCAGCCTCGGACTAGTTGGTGACGAGCAGTACTTC
NA	NA	TRBV2	TRBJ2-5	CASRTDSQETQYF	TGTGCCAGCAGGACGGACAGCCAAGAGACCCAGTACTTC
NA	NA	TRBV5-1	TRBJ1-4	CASSMGGGGATGEKLFF	TGCGCCAGCAGTATGGGGGGAGGTGGGGCTACGGGCGAAAAACTGTTTTTT
NA	NA	TRBV30	TRBJ1-1	CAWTGMNTEAFF	TGTGCCTGGACAGGTATGAACACTGAAGCTTTCTTT
NA	once	TRBV27	TRBJ1-2	CASSVSLNYGYTF	TGTGCCAGCAGTGTGTCATTGAACTATGGCTACACCTTC
NA	NA	TRBV14	TRBJ1-1	CASSSLSRSEYTEAFF	TGTGCCAGCAGCTCTTTATCGCGATCTGAATATACTGAAGCTTTCTTT
TRBD1	NA	TRBV7-9	TRBJ1-2	CASSFTGTGSIYGYTF	TGTGCCAGCAGTTTTACCGGGACAGGGTCAATCTATGGCTACACCTTC
NA	NA	TRBV5-1	TRBJ2-3	CASSLGQRLRTDTQYF	TGCGCCAGCAGCTTGGGGCAGCGACTCCGCACAGATACGCAGTATTTT
TRBD1	NA	TRBV11-2	TRBJ2-1	CASSFRRQGYNEQFF	TGTGCCAGCAGCTTTCGTAGACAGGGTTACAATGAGCAGTTCTTC
NA	NA	TRBV11-2	TRBJ2-3	CASSSPRGAGTDTQYF	TGTGCCAGCAGCTCCCCCCGGGGGGCAGGCACAGATACGCAGTATTTT
NA	NA	TRBV7-9	TRBJ1-1	CSSSFFHLGSAEAFF	TGTTCCAGCAGCTTTTTTCATCTCGGGAGCGCTGAAGCTTTCTTT
TRBD2	NA	TRBV5-4	TRBJ2-7	CASSLVASGNYEQYF	TGTGCCAGCAGCTTGGTCGCTAGCGGAAATTACGAGCAGTACTTC
TRBD2	once	TRBV14	TRBJ2-1	CASSPLGLASYNEQFF	TGTGCCAGCAGCCCCCTGGGACTAGCATCCTACAATGAGCAGTTCTTC